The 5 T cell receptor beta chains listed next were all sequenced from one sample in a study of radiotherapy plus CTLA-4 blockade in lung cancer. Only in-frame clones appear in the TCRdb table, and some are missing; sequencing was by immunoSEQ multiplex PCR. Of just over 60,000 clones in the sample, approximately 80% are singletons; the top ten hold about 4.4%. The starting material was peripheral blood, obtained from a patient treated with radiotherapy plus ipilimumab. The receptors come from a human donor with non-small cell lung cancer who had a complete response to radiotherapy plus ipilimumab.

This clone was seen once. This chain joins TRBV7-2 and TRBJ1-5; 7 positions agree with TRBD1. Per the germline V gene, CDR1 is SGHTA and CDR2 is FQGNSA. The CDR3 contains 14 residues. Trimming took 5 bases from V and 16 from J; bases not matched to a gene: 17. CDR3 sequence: CASSSRDSEPPKHF. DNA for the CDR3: TGTGCCAGCAGCAGCCGGGACAGCGAGCCCCCTAAACATTTT.

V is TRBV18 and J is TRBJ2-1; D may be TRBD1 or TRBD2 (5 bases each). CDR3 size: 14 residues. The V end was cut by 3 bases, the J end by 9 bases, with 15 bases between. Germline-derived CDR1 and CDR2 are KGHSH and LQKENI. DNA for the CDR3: TGTGCCAGCTCACCTCCAACCAGGGCGGGTGAGCAGTTCTTC. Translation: CASSPPTRAGEQFF.

This CDR3 reads CATRDSLYGYTF. CDR3 DNA sequence: TGTGCCACAAGGGACAGCCTCTATGGCTACACCTTC. This chain uses TRBV10-3 with TRBJ1-2; 7 bases align to TRBD1. Germline CDR1 is ENHRY and CDR2 is SYGVKD. There are 12 residues in the CDR3. V was pared by 10 bases and J by 4 bases, with 6 bases of the junction left unmatched.

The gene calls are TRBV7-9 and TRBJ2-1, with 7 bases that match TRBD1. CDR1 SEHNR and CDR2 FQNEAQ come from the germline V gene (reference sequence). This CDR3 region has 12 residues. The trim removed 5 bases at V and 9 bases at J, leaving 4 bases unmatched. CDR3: CASSLTGVEQFF. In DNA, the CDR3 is TGTGCCAGCAGCCTAACAGGGGTTGAGCAGTTCTTC.

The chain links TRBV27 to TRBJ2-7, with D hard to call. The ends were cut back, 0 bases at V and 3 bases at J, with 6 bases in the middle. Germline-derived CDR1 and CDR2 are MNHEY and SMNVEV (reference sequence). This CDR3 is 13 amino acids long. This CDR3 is CASSLSWGYEQYF. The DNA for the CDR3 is TGTGCCAGCAGTTTATCCTGGGGCTACGAGCAGTACTTC.